The rows below give T cell receptor beta chains drawn from one sample of a study of STAT5B mutations in CD4+ large granular lymphocyte leukemia. Assay used: immunoSEQ multiplex PCR; TCRdb lists only in-frame clones, some missing. The table records roughly 48,000 clones, about three quarters of them present only once. Sample: CD4+ T cells from blood buffy coats. The receptor set was obtained from a human donor in good health. CDR3s include the opening cysteine and the closing phenylalanine or tryptophan. A D gene is named only where the DNA matches it firmly. Size is omitted from some rows. Given values are once, few, many or a class for expanded clones.

CDR3: CASSFGRTAQPQHF
DNA: TGTGCCAGCAGCTTTGGACGGACGGCCCAGCCCCAGCATTTT
V: TRBV5-5
J: TRBJ1-5
size: -
D: -

CDR3: CASSEAGNEQFF
DNA: TGTGCCAGCAGTGAAGCGGGGAATGAGCAGTTCTTC
V: TRBV2
J: TRBJ2-1
size: -
D: -

CDR3: CASSYDGGGLGYGYTF
DNA: TGTGCCAGCAGTTACGACGGGGGTGGGTTGGGGTATGGCTACACCTTC
V: TRBV6-5
J: TRBJ1-2
size: -
D: -

CDR3: CASSLRTGGGTDTQYF
DNA: TGTGCCAGCAGCCTCCGGACAGGGGGAGGGACAGATACGCAGTATTTT
V: TRBV13
J: TRBJ2-3
size: -
D: TRBD1

CDR3: CASSYSGNTGELFF
DNA: TGTGCCAGCAGTTACTCAGGAAACACCGGGGAGCTGTTTTTT
V: TRBV6-6
J: TRBJ2-2
size: -
D: -

CDR3: CASTHWESDTQYF
DNA: TGCGCCAGCACCCATTGGGAGTCAGATACGCAGTATTTT
V: TRBV5-1
J: TRBJ2-3
size: -
D: -

CDR3: CASGVRQANYGYTF
DNA: TGTGCCAGCGGGGTGAGACAGGCGAACTATGGCTACACCTTC
V: TRBV5-4
J: TRBJ1-2
size: -
D: -

CDR3: CASSLGQHQETQYF
DNA: TGTGCCAGCAGCTTAGGACAGCACCAAGAGACCCAGTACTTC
V: TRBV7-2
J: TRBJ2-5
size: -
D: -

CDR3: CASGLMDTEAFF
DNA: TGTGCTAGTGGTTTGATGGACACTGAAGCTTTCTTT
V: TRBV12-5
J: TRBJ1-1
size: few
D: -

CDR3: CASSVDFPGDTGELFF
DNA: TGTGCCAGCAGCGTAGATTTTCCCGGCGACACCGGGGAGCTGTTTTTT
V: TRBV9
J: TRBJ2-2
size: -
D: -

CDR3: CASSPKFAQHEGYTF
DNA: TGTGCCAGCAGTCCAAAATTCGCCCAACACGAGGGCTACACCTTC
V: TRBV6-1
J: TRBJ1-2
size: -
D: -

CDR3: CAWSSYSGYTF
DNA: TGTGCCTGGAGTTCTTACAGCGGCTACACCTTC
V: TRBV30
J: TRBJ1-2
size: -
D: -

CDR3: CASSDLSTDTQYF
DNA: TGTGCCAGCAGTGATTTATCCACAGATACGCAGTATTTT
V: TRBV6-1
J: TRBJ2-3
size: -
D: -

CDR3: CASSHVGDAKNIQYF
DNA: TGTGCCAGCAGCCATGTAGGGGACGCCAAAAACATTCAGTACTTC
V: TRBV14
J: TRBJ2-4
size: -
D: -

CDR3: CASSDERGDSPSGNTIYF
DNA: TGTGCCAGCAGTGATGAGAGGGGGGACAGTCCCTCTGGAAACACCATATATTTT
V: TRBV6-1
J: TRBJ1-3
size: -
D: TRBD1

CDR3: CASSVDRGNTIYF
DNA: TGTGCCAGTAGTGTGGACAGGGGAAACACCATATATTTT
V: TRBV19
J: TRBJ1-3
size: few
D: TRBD1

CDR3: CASSIMDSNTGELFF
DNA: TGTGCCAGTAGTATAATGGACAGTAACACCGGGGAGCTGTTTTTT
V: TRBV19
J: TRBJ2-2
size: -
D: -

CDR3: CASSRMTGGDSPLHF
DNA: TGTGCCAGCAGCCGTATGACAGGGGGCGATTCACCCCTCCACTTT
V: TRBV7-9
J: TRBJ1-6
size: -
D: TRBD1

CDR3: CASRQQMNTEAFF
DNA: TGTGCCAGCAGACAGCAAATGAACACTGAAGCTTTCTTT
V: TRBV6-1
J: TRBJ1-1
size: few
D: -

CDR3: CASSPNRYEQYF
DNA: TGTGCCAGCAGCCCAAATCGCTACGAGCAGTACTTC
V: TRBV7-6
J: TRBJ2-7
size: -
D: -

CDR3: CASSPQTGMGEKLFF
DNA: TGTGCCAGCAGCCCCCAGACAGGGATGGGTGAAAAACTGTTTTTT
V: TRBV7-6
J: TRBJ1-4
size: few
D: TRBD1

CDR3: CASSEFVSQETQYF
DNA: TGTGCCAGCAGTGAATTCGTTTCCCAAGAGACCCAGTACTTC
V: TRBV2
J: TRBJ2-5
size: -
D: -

CDR3: CASRPGQGRTGELFF
DNA: TGCGCCAGCAGGCCGGGACAGGGACGGACCGGGGAGCTGTTTTTT
V: TRBV5-1
J: TRBJ2-2
size: -
D: TRBD1

CDR3: CASSLNSAGAPTF
DNA: TGTGCCAGCAGCTTAAATTCGGCGGGGGCGCCTACCTTC
V: TRBV7-9
J: TRBJ1-2
size: -
D: -

CDR3: CASSLDRAGQPQHF
DNA: TGTGCCAGCAGTTTGGACAGGGCGGGGCAGCCCCAGCATTTT
V: TRBV5-8
J: TRBJ1-5
size: -
D: TRBD1

CDR3: CASSTAGEAQYF
DNA: TGTGCCAGTTCGACAGCGGGTGAGGCCCAGTACTTC
V: TRBV19
J: TRBJ2-5
size: few
D: -

CDR3: CASNPRGSGDTQYF
DNA: TGTGCCAGCAATCCCCGGGGTTCGGGAGATACGCAGTATTTT
V: TRBV7-6
J: TRBJ2-3
size: -
D: -

CDR3: CASSPGQGAKNEKLFF
DNA: TGCGCCAGCAGCCCGGGACAGGGGGCCAAAAATGAAAAACTGTTTTTT
V: TRBV5-1
J: TRBJ1-4
size: -
D: TRBD1

CDR3: CASSLPGTETQYF
DNA: TGTGCCAGCAGCTTACCGGGCACGGAGACCCAGTACTTC
V: TRBV13
J: TRBJ2-5
size: once
D: -

CDR3: CASSLRTSGSEQFF
DNA: TGTGCCAGCAGCTTACGGACTAGCGGGTCTGAGCAGTTCTTC
V: TRBV7-8
J: TRBJ2-1
size: -
D: TRBD2

CDR3: CASSLGVGAAQYF
DNA: TGTGCCAGCAGCTTAGGGGTGGGGGCGGCCCAGTACTTC
V: TRBV7-3
J: TRBJ2-5
size: -
D: -

CDR3: CASRTMGETQYF
DNA: TGTGCCAGCAGGACAATGGGGGAGACCCAGTACTTC
V: TRBV2
J: TRBJ2-5
size: -
D: -

CDR3: CASSEAGQVHF
DNA: TGTGCCAGCAGTGAAGCGGGACAGGTCCACTTT
V: TRBV25-1
J: TRBJ1-6
size: -
D: TRBD1

CDR3: CASGQGLGETQYF
DNA: TGTGCCAGCGGACAGGGGTTAGGAGAGACCCAGTACTTC
V: TRBV30
J: TRBJ2-5
size: -
D: TRBD1

CDR3: CASSSGVMNTEAFF
DNA: TGTGCCAGCAGTTCAGGGGTCATGAACACTGAAGCTTTCTTT
V: TRBV2
J: TRBJ1-1
size: few
D: -

CDR3: CSASRQGNTEAFF
DNA: TGCAGCGCCTCCCGACAGGGGAACACTGAAGCTTTCTTT
V: TRBV29-1
J: TRBJ1-1
size: few
D: TRBD1

CDR3: CASSLIAGGTYEQYF
DNA: TGTGCCAGCAGCTTAATCGCGGGGGGTACCTACGAGCAGTACTTC
V: TRBV7-2
J: TRBJ2-7
size: -
D: TRBD2

CDR3: CASSLGPEEYQPQHF
DNA: TGCGCCAGCAGCTTGGGACCCGAGGAGTACCAGCCCCAGCATTTT
V: TRBV5-1
J: TRBJ1-5
size: few
D: -

CDR3: CAISDGGEQFF
DNA: TGTGCCATCAGTGACGGGGGTGAGCAGTTCTTC
V: TRBV10-3
J: TRBJ2-1
size: -
D: -

CDR3: CASSPRTSGSTDTQYF
DNA: TGTGCCAGCAGCCCAAGGACTAGCGGAAGCACAGATACGCAGTATTTT
V: TRBV4-2
J: TRBJ2-3
size: -
D: TRBD2

CDR3: CAWSRRNEQFF
DNA: TGTGCCTGGAGTCGCAGGAATGAGCAGTTCTTC
V: TRBV30
J: TRBJ2-1
size: -
D: -

CDR3: CASSSLQGKRTEAFF
DNA: TGTGCCAGCAGTTCACTGCAGGGGAAGAGGACTGAAGCTTTCTTT
V: TRBV28
J: TRBJ1-1
size: few
D: -

CDR3: CASSLSGGVMDEQFF
DNA: TGTGCCAGCAGTCTTAGCGGGGGAGTTATGGATGAGCAGTTCTTC
V: TRBV2
J: TRBJ2-1
size: once
D: TRBD2

CDR3: CSATRRGAQYF
DNA: TGCAGTGCTACCCGACGGGGGGCCCAGTACTTC
V: TRBV20-1
J: TRBJ2-5
size: -
D: TRBD2

CDR3: CASSLVPGAEAFF
DNA: TGTGCCAGCAGCTTAGTTCCAGGGGCGGAAGCTTTCTTT
V: TRBV7-2
J: TRBJ1-1
size: -
D: -

CDR3: CASSIGAVQETQYF
DNA: TGTGCCAGTAGTATTGGGGCAGTCCAAGAGACCCAGTACTTC
V: TRBV19
J: TRBJ2-5
size: -
D: -

CDR3: CASTLDSQETQYF
DNA: TGTGCCAGCACGCTAGACTCCCAAGAGACCCAGTACTTC
V: TRBV2
J: TRBJ2-5
size: once
D: -

CDR3: CASSLNEQFF
DNA: TGTGCCAGCAGCCTTAATGAGCAGTTCTTC
V: TRBV2
J: TRBJ2-1
size: -
D: -

CDR3: CASSQDLLNEKLFF
DNA: TGTGCCAGCAGCCAAGACTTACTAAATGAAAAACTGTTTTTT
V: TRBV7-2
J: TRBJ1-4
size: -
D: -

CDR3: CASSLQGNHEKLFF
DNA: TGCGCCAGCAGCCTTCAGGGGAACCATGAAAAACTGTTTTTT
V: TRBV5-1
J: TRBJ1-4
size: -
D: -

CDR3: CASGLPPGLHF
DNA: TGTGCTAGTGGTTTGCCCCCGGGCCTCCACTTT
V: TRBV12-5
J: TRBJ1-6
size: -
D: -

CDR3: CASSLDSSGGQETQYF
DNA: TGTGCCAGCAGCTTAGATTCAAGCGGGGGGCAAGAGACCCAGTACTTC
V: TRBV7-2
J: TRBJ2-5
size: -
D: TRBD2

CDR3: CASSPFGTGGTEAFF
DNA: TGTGCCAGCAGCCCGTTCGGGACTGGCGGCACTGAAGCTTTCTTT
V: TRBV11-2
J: TRBJ1-1
size: -
D: -

CDR3: CASSPSGANVLTF
DNA: TGTGCCAGCTCACCCTCTGGGGCCAACGTCCTGACTTTC
V: TRBV18
J: TRBJ2-6
size: few
D: -

CDR3: CASSTWGQGADNEQFF
DNA: TGTGCCAGTAGTACCTGGGGACAGGGGGCCGACAATGAGCAGTTCTTC
V: TRBV19
J: TRBJ2-1
size: few
D: TRBD1

CDR3: CAISQSSGNTIYF
DNA: TGTGCCATCAGCCAGAGCTCTGGAAACACCATATATTTT
V: TRBV10-3
J: TRBJ1-3
size: -
D: -

CDR3: CASSLGQTSGQETQYF
DNA: TGTGCCAGCAGCTTGGGACAGACTAGCGGACAAGAGACCCAGTACTTC
V: TRBV5-5
J: TRBJ2-5
size: once
D: TRBD2

CDR3: CASRLTGGYTF
DNA: TGTGCCAGTAGACTGACAGGAGGCTACACCTTC
V: TRBV19
J: TRBJ1-2
size: -
D: -

CDR3: CASSPDSGISGYTF
DNA: TGTGCCAGTAGCCCGGACAGTGGGATTTCGGGCTACACCTTC
V: TRBV19
J: TRBJ1-2
size: -
D: -